This record covers a single T cell receptor (beta chain). One end of the junction does not line up with germline, which may come from a read error. The data were taken from a study of T cells in Graves' hyperthyroidism and ophthalmopathy. Amplification targeted TCR beta CDR3 regions from RNA transcripts. First-round RT-PCR of the TCR CDR3 relied on the HTBI primer set. TCRdb reprocessed the multiplex PCR reads via MiXCR and lists one record per CDR3 protein. The profile shows roughly 500,000 distinct CDR3 sequences, around 50% of them singletons. This CDR3 has 13 residues. In germline, CDR1 is SGHTA, CDR2 FQGNSA. Diagnoses rested on clinical symptoms, serum thyroxine and TRAb, thyroid ultrasound and orbital computed tomography.

This sequence joins TRBV7-2 and TRBJ1-4; weak D call: TRBD1 (6 bases). Source material: peripheral blood or thyroid tissue (not recorded which). The clonotype originates from an adult woman with Graves' disease, either hyperthyroidism or ophthalmopathy (not recorded which). The CDR3 is CANSLGGGEKLFF. The CDR3 nucleotides are TGTGCCAACAGCTTAGGGGGGGGGGAAAAACTGTTTTTT.